The 21 T cell receptor beta chains below all came from one sample that was sequenced in a study of CD8 T cells in Susac syndrome (dated by TCRdb to between 2018 and 2021). Library creation used the immunoSEQ multiplex PCR assay. RNA was extracted using the RNeasy kit, and roughly 0.5 to 1 microgram was reverse transcribed with random hexamers. Using fastp at Q25 and MiXCR, TCRdb reprocessed the public reads and kept productive beta chains. Rows with a matching CDR3 protein are joined into one entry that keeps the most common DNA and genes. Recorded for this sample are some 80,000 distinct CDR3 sequences; 85% to 95% of them occurred a single time. The ten largest clonotypes hold about 0.28% of the sample. What was sequenced was CD8+ T cells from PBMCs. These TCRs come from a human donor in good health.

The chain joins TRBV4-1 to TRBJ2-5; 7 bases fit TRBD1. With V trimmed by 4 bases and J by 1 base, 9 bases remained unmatched. Germline V gives CDR1 MGHRA, CDR2 YSYEKL. This CDR3 is 16 amino acids long. CDR3 DNA sequence: TGCGCCAGCAGCCGTGCCCTCCGACAGGGCCAAGAGACCCAGTACTTC. Translating it yields CASSRALRQGQETQYF.

V is TRBV5-1 and J is TRBJ2-2, with D uncertain. Trimming removed 2 bases at V and 4 bases at J, with 3 bases between. CDR3 length: 12 amino acids. CDR1 is SGHRS, CDR2 YFSETQ, per germline. CDR3 region: CASSFRTGELFF. The CDR3 DNA sequence: TGCGCCAGCAGCTTTCGCACCGGGGAGCTGTTTTTT.

The genes are TRBV4-1 and TRBJ2-7; D is unresolved. This CDR3 comprises 12 residues. Germline lookup yields CDR1 MGHRA and CDR2 YSYEKL. V lost 0 bases to trimming and J lost 3 bases, with 3 bases between them. The CDR3 bases are TGCGCCAGCAGCCAAGAGGGCTACGAGCAGTACTTC. It yields the protein CASSQEGYEQYF.

The chain links TRBV28 to TRBJ2-1; 9 bases are shared with TRBD2. The CDR3 has 16 residues. Germline V gene data show CDR1 as MDHEN and CDR2 as SYDVKM. V lost 5 bases, J lost 7 bases, and 12 bases stayed unmatched. CDR3 sequence reads: CASSPRGAGGLNEQFF. Here the CDR3 DNA reads TGTGCCAGCAGTCCCAGGGGAGCGGGAGGATTAAATGAGCAGTTCTTC.

The chain joins TRBV6-1 to TRBJ2-7; perhaps TRBD2 as D (5 bases). The germline CDR1 and CDR2 sequences are MNHNS and SASEGT. This CDR3 is 12 amino acids long. Trimming shortened V by 6 bases and J by 6 bases, and 12 bases separated the two germline ends. CDR3 bases: TGTGCCAGCAGCGACCGGGGTGGCGAGCAGTACTTC. Protein sequence: CASSDRGGEQYF.

Concerning this clonotype itself: One end of the junction is discordant with germline, which a read error may explain. J is TRBJ2-1 and V is TRBV20-1; 7 nucleotides agree with TRBD2. Germline V gene lookup returns CDR1 DFQATT and CDR2 SNEGSKA (reference sequence). CDR3 length: 15 amino acids. The chain's CDR3 is CSASFQGGTYSEQFF. The DNA for the CDR3 is TGCAGTGCTAGTTTTCAGGGAGGGACCTACAGTGAGCAGTTCTTC.

The chain employs TRBV20-1 and TRBJ1-5; 8 bases are shared with TRBD1. This CDR3 is built from 14 residues. Trimming at V came to 6 bases and at J to 6 bases, leaving 10 bases not matched to a gene. Germline lookup yields CDR1 DFQATT and CDR2 SNEGSKA (reference sequence). The CDR3 reads CSARTGQRGQPQHF. The CDR3 bases are TGCAGTGCAAGGACAGGGCAACGGGGTCAGCCCCAGCATTTT.

This clonotype appeared a few times. This chain joins TRBV6-2 or TRBV6-3 and TRBJ2-7; TRBD1 or TRBD2 may be the D gene (6 bases each). Germline-derived CDR1 and CDR2 are MNHEY and SVGEGT. This CDR3 has 14 residues. V gave up 8 bases and J gave up 4 bases, with 18 bases separating them. CDR3 sequence: CASVVAQGLYEQYF. CDR3 bases: TGTGCCAGCGTTGTGGCACAGGGACTTTACGAGCAGTACTTC.

The chain combines TRBV20-1 with TRBJ2-1, with D maybe TRBD1 (6 bases). Trimming shortened V by 2 bases and J by 7 bases, and 12 bases separated the two germline ends. Germline V gives CDR1 DFQATT, CDR2 SNEGSKA (reference sequence). This CDR3 is built from 13 residues. The DNA of the CDR3 is TGCAGTGCTAGAATAGGGGGACATAATGAGCAGTTCTTC. It codes for CSARIGGHNEQFF.

The V and J genes are TRBV27 and TRBJ1-1; D might be TRBD1 (6 bases). The CDR3 consists of 11 residues. From germline, CDR1 is MNHEY and CDR2 SMNVEV (reference sequence). Trimming pared 3 bases from V and 11 bases from J, leaving 10 bases between. The CDR3 DNA reads TGTGCCAGCAGTTTGGGGGCCCGTGCTTTCTTT. Protein: CASSLGARAFF.

CDR3 amino acids: CASSLGVAGGYNEQFF. In DNA, the CDR3 is TGTGCCAGCAGTTTAGGGGTAGCGGGAGGGTACAATGAGCAGTTCTTC. The chain carries TRBV12-3 or TRBV12-4 and TRBJ2-1, with 11 bases aligning to TRBD2. CDR3 size: 16 residues. The V segment lost 1 base and the J segment 4 bases; nucleotides outside the gene matches: 3.

The chain uses TRBV18 and TRBJ2-3, with unresolved D. The CDR3 spans 15 residues. V gave up 2 bases and J gave up 0 bases, with 9 bases separating them. CDR1 KGHSH and CDR2 LQKENI come from the germline V gene. The CDR3 loop reads CASSPWASSTDTQYF. CDR3 in DNA: TGTGCCAGCTCACCATGGGCGTCTAGCACAGATACGCAGTATTTT. Full variable domain (missing parts from reference TRBV18 and TRBJ2-3): NAGVMQNPRHLVRRRGQEARLRCSPMKGHSHVYWYRQLPEEGLKFMVYLQKENIIDESGMPKERFSAEFPKEGPSILRIQQVVRGDSAAYFCASSPWASSTDTQYFGPGTRLTVL.

The chain joins TRBV9 to TRBJ2-1, with 7 bases identical to TRBD2. Germline V gene sequence: CDR1 SGDLS, CDR2 YYNGEE. CDR3 length: 15 residues. With 0 bases clipped from V and 2 bases from J, the junction kept 2 bases outside the gene matches. The CDR3 spells CASSVVAGAYNEQFF. DNA for the CDR3: TGTGCCAGCAGCGTAGTGGCGGGGGCCTACAATGAGCAGTTCTTC. Supplemented by reference TRBV9 and TRBJ2-1, the full variable domain reads DSGVTQTPKHLITATGQRVTLRCSPRSGDLSVYWYQQSLDQGLQFLIQYYNGEERAKGNILERFSAQQFPDLHSELNLSSLELGDSALYFCASSVVAGAYNEQFFGPGTRLTVL.

The V gene is TRBV5-1, the J gene TRBJ2-1; D may be TRBD1 or TRBD2 (5 bases each). V dropped 3 bases and J dropped 5 bases, with 12 bases sitting between them. Germline-derived CDR1 and CDR2 are SGHRS and YFSETQ. The CDR3 loop spans 14 amino acids. CDR3 coding DNA: TGCGCCAGCAGCTCCGGGACGGAAGACAATGAGCAGTTCTTC. It translates to CASSSGTEDNEQFF.

This chain uses TRBV12-3 or TRBV12-4 with TRBJ1-1; 8 bases are a match to TRBD1. The CDR3 sequence is 17 residues long. After removal of 6 bases from V and 0 bases from J, the junction contained 12 bases not matched to a gene. The CDR3 sequence is CASSPRWTGRLNTEAFF. DNA for the CDR3: TGTGCCAGCAGCCCTAGGTGGACAGGGCGGTTGAACACTGAAGCTTTCTTT.

This rearrangement joins TRBV7-9 to TRBJ1-4; D is possibly TRBD1 (6 bases). This CDR3 comprises 15 residues. V was cut by 1 base and J by 7 bases, with 13 bases left in between. CDR1 is SEHNR, CDR2 FQNEAQ, per germline (reference sequence). CDR3 bases: TGTGCCAGCAGCTTAGATTACAGGGACGGTGAAAAACTGTTTTTT. This translates into CASSLDYRDGEKLFF.

This clonotype has only one observation. The rearrangement uses TRBV27 and TRBJ1-5; D is undetermined. Between the trimmed V and J ends, which lost 5 bases and 2 bases, there was a span of 7 bases. This CDR3 contains 13 residues. CDR1 MNHEY and CDR2 SMNVEV come from the germline V gene (reference sequence). DNA of the CDR3: TGTGCCAGCAGTAGGGTCGGCAATCAGCCCCAGCATTTT. Translating gives CASSRVGNQPQHF.

The chain is built from TRBV12-3 or TRBV12-4 and TRBJ2-1; TRBD2 agrees at 10 bases. The CDR3 spans 15 residues. After removal of 4 bases from V and 2 bases from J, the junction contained 2 bases not matched to a gene. The CDR3 DNA reads TGTGCCAGCAGTTCACTAGCGGGGACCTACAATGAGCAGTTCTTC. Encoded protein: CASSSLAGTYNEQFF.

CDR3 in DNA: TGTGCCAGTAGTATAGCGATGAACACTGAAGCTTTCTTT. Protein: CASSIAMNTEAFF. The genes are TRBV19 and TRBJ1-1; D unclear. The germline gives CDR1 LNHDA, CDR2 SQIVND (reference sequence). V gave up 1 base and J gave up 0 bases, with 3 bases separating them. The CDR3 contains 13 residues.

The V call is TRBV14, the J call TRBJ1-1; D gene ambiguous. Germline V gene data show CDR1 as SGHDN and CDR2 as FVKESK. The V gene lost 2 bases and the J gene lost 1 base, with 5 bases spanning the gap. The CDR3 runs 13 residues. CDR3 in amino acids: CASSQLTNTEAFF. The CDR3 bases are TGTGCCAGCAGCCAACTAACGAACACTGAAGCTTTCTTT. The entire variable domain, with the rest obtained from reference TRBV14 and TRBJ1-1, is as follows: EAGVTQFPSHSVIEKGQTVTLRCDPISGHDNLYWYRRVMGKEIKFLLHFVKESKQDESGMPNNRFLAERTGGTYSTLKVQPAELEDSGVYFCASSQLTNTEAFFGQGTRLTVV.

J is TRBJ1-4 and V is TRBV14; 8 bases are a match to TRBD1. Germline loops: CDR1 SGHDN, CDR2 FVKESK. The CDR3 contains 13 residues. V gave up 4 bases and J gave up 12 bases; unmatched junction bases: 7. The CDR3 DNA follows: TGTGCCAGCAGCCTCCGGACAGGGAGGGAACTGTTTTTT. Translation gives CASSLRTGRELFF.